Each of the 29 T cell receptor beta chains below was sequenced from the same sample in a study of blood T cell repertoires in COVID-19. Clones were sequenced by immunoSEQ multiplex PCR, and TCRdb holds only the in-frame ones, with some missing. The sample lists 260,000 or so clones; approximately 90% were seen once. The material sequenced was PBMCs or T cells enriched from blood (not recorded which). These receptors all come from a woman aged 40 to 50 with acute COVID-19.

V gene TRBV10-1 combines with J gene TRBJ2-1; a possible D gene is TRBD2 (5 bases). The length of the CDR3 is 11 residues. The germline V gene encodes CDR1 WNHNN and CDR2 SYGVQD (reference sequence). V lost 2 bases, J lost 9 bases, and 5 bases lay in between. This chain's CDR3 is CASSEGGEQFF. For the CDR3, the DNA is TGCGCCAGCAGTGAGGGAGGTGAGCAGTTCTTC.

The V and J genes are TRBV23-1 and TRBJ1-2, with 7 positions matching TRBD1. TRBV23-1 is an open reading frame whose function is uncertain. With V trimmed by 10 bases and J by 6 bases, 8 bases remained unmatched. This CDR3 is 12 amino acids long. CDR3 sequence: CATYFTGDGYTF. DNA for the CDR3: TGCGCCACCTACTTTACAGGGGATGGCTACACCTTC.

This clone was counted once. Here the CDR3 DNA reads TGTGCCAGCAGCTTAGTGGGGACTCTCCTCTCCTACAATGAGCAGTTCTTC. It yields the protein CASSLVGTLLSYNEQFF. The V and J genes are TRBV7-9 and TRBJ2-1; TRBD2 might be the D (6 bases). This CDR3 has 17 residues. Trimming pared 1 base from V and 0 bases from J, leaving 13 bases between. Germline values: CDR1 SEHNR, CDR2 FQNEAQ (reference sequence).

This clone was seen a few times. V gene TRBV19 combines with J gene TRBJ1-2; 7 bases align to TRBD1. With 7 bases clipped from V and 3 bases from J, the junction kept 8 bases outside the gene matches. CDR3 size: 14 residues. Germline V gene data show CDR1 as LNHDA and CDR2 as SQIVND (reference sequence). CDR3 nucleotides: TGTGCCAGTAACCCCTGGACAGGCTACTATGGCTACACCTTC. Translated, it gives CASNPWTGYYGYTF. Together with reference TRBV19 and TRBJ1-2, the CDR3 gives the full variable domain: DGGITQSPKYLFRKEGQNVTLSCEQNLNHDAMYWYRQDPGQGLRLIYYSQIVNDFQKGDIAEGYSVSREKKESFPLTVTSAQKNPTAFYLCASNPWTGYYGYTFGSGTRLTVV.

V usage is TRBV11-2 and J usage is TRBJ2-1; no clear D gene. V lost 0 bases and J 0 bases, leaving 6 bases between the germline ends. The length of the CDR3 is 15 residues. Germline V gene data show CDR1 as SGHAT and CDR2 as FQNNGV. In nucleotides, the CDR3 is TGTGCCAGCAGCTTAGACCCAGGCTCCTACAATGAGCAGTTCTTC. Translation gives CASSLDPGSYNEQFF. Full variable domain (outside the CDR3, taken from reference TRBV11-2 and TRBJ2-1): EAGVAQSPRYKIIEKRQSVAFWCNPISGHATLYWYQQILGQGPKLLIQFQNNGVVDDSQLPKDRFSAERLKGVDSTLKIQPAKLEDSAVYLCASSLDPGSYNEQFFGPGTRLTVL.

V is TRBV25-1 and J is TRBJ1-6; D gene uncertain. Trimming stripped 6 bases from V and 11 bases from J, with 14 bases between. The V gene's germline CDR1 is MGHDK and CDR2 SYGVNS. The CDR3 contains 13 residues. This chain's CDR3 is CASSREGWTPLHF. Written as DNA, the CDR3 is TGTGCCAGCAGCAGAGAGGGATGGACACCCCTCCACTTT.

The V call is TRBV5-5, the J call TRBJ2-3; TRBD2 agrees at 7 bases. The CDR3 is made up of 14 amino acids. Trimming cost V 2 bases and J 5 bases; bases outside gene matches: 5. Per germline, CDR1 SGHKS and CDR2 YYEKEE (reference sequence). CDR3 loop: CASSLAGTEDTQYF. CDR3 nucleotides: TGTGCCAGCAGCTTAGCGGGAACTGAAGATACGCAGTATTTT.

The chain recombines TRBV6-5 with TRBJ1-5; no definite D call. V was pared by 5 bases and J by 7 bases, with 12 bases between. Germline V lookup: CDR1 MNHEY, CDR2 SVGAGI. The CDR3 extends over 13 amino acids. CDR3: CASSTDPRQPQHF. The CDR3 DNA reads as TGTGCCAGCAGTACAGACCCCCGGCAGCCCCAGCATTTT.

The V and J genes are TRBV28 and TRBJ1-1; D remains ambiguous. V dropped 1 base and J dropped 1 base, with 7 bases sitting between them. Germline assignment: CDR1 MDHEN and CDR2 SYDVKM. The CDR3 runs 14 residues. The CDR3 region is CASSLFLQNTEAFF. CDR3 DNA: TGTGCCAGCAGTTTATTCTTACAGAACACTGAAGCTTTCTTT.

In regard to this clone: Other DNA sequences in the same sample also yield this CDR3. V usage is TRBV19 and J usage is TRBJ2-2; no clear D. CDR1 is LNHDA and CDR2 is SQIVND in the germline V gene (reference sequence). V lost 7 bases and J lost 2, with 5 bases in between. CDR3 length: 12 amino acids. CDR3 amino acids: CASTRNTGELFF. CDR3 coding DNA: TGTGCCAGTACCAGAAACACCGGGGAGCTGTTTTTT.

This clone was counted once. The rearrangement uses TRBV28 and TRBJ2-1, with D possibly matching TRBD1 (6 bases). V lost 6 bases and J 0 bases, leaving 12 bases between the germline ends. The CDR3 length is 15 residues. Per the germline V gene, CDR1 is MDHEN and CDR2 is SYDVKM. The CDR3 coding sequence is TGTGCCAGCAGAACCCAGGGGTACTCCTACAATGAGCAGTTCTTC. It encodes CASRTQGYSYNEQFF.

The chain carries TRBV18 and TRBJ1-1; 11 nucleotides align to TRBD1. The CDR3 contains 17 residues. CDR1 is KGHSH, CDR2 LQKENI, per germline. The J segment lost 3 bases and the V segment lost 1 base, leaving 7 bases of the junction unmatched. CDR3 protein: CASSPHGAGQGDTEAFF. CDR3 bases: TGTGCCAGCTCACCACACGGGGCGGGACAGGGGGACACTGAAGCTTTCTTT.

The V gene is TRBV5-4, the J gene TRBJ1-2; D may be TRBD1 (5 bases). CDR1 SGHNT and CDR2 YYREEE come from the germline V gene (reference sequence). The V gene lost 5 bases and the J gene lost 8 bases, with 19 bases spanning the gap. The CDR3 runs to 14 residues. The CDR3 protein is CASRDSRASDGYTF. CDR3 nucleotide sequence: TGTGCCAGCAGGGATAGCAGGGCTTCCGACGGCTACACCTTC. The whole variable domain, remainder taken from reference TRBV5-4 and TRBJ1-2, is ETGVTQSPTHLIKTRGQQVTLRCSSQSGHNTVSWYQQALGQGPQFIFQYYREEENGRGNFPPRFSGLQFPNYSSELNVNALELDDSALYLCASRDSRASDGYTFGSGTRLTVV.

A note on this clone: This specimen includes other DNA sequences encoding the same CDR3. The chain couples TRBV9 to TRBJ1-2; 8 positions agree with TRBD1. Looked up from germline, CDR1 is SGDLS and CDR2 is YYNGEE. The CDR3 has 13 amino acids. Trimming took 3 bases from V and 5 from J; bases not matched to a gene: 3. The CDR3 spells CASSEQGGYGYTF. The CDR3 coding sequence is TGTGCCAGCAGCGAACAGGGGGGGTATGGCTACACCTTC.

The rearrangement links TRBV28 to TRBJ2-7; a possible D gene is TRBD1 (6 bases). The germline gives CDR1 MDHEN, CDR2 SYDVKM. The CDR3 contains 13 residues. V shed 10 bases and J shed 1 base, with 14 bases lying between them. CDR3 protein: CATKGGRSYEQYV. The CDR3 coding sequence is TGTGCCACTAAAGGGGGACGGTCCTACGAGCAGTACGTC.

This rearrangement joins TRBV2 to TRBJ1-4, with TRBD1 as a possible D gene (5 bases). CDR1 is SNHLY and CDR2 is FYNNEI in the germline V gene. The V end was cut by 7 bases, the J end by 0 bases, with 9 bases between. The CDR3 extends over 14 amino acids. The CDR3 DNA is TGTGCCAGCAATCAGGGTGCAACTAATGAAAAACTGTTTTTT. Protein product: CASNQGATNEKLFF. The full variable domain, its missing parts supplied by reference TRBV2 and TRBJ1-4, is EPEVTQTPSHQVTQMGQEVILRCVPISNHLYFYWYRQILGQKVEFLVSFYNNEISEKSEIFDDQFSVERPDGSNFTLKIRSTKLEDSAMYFCASNQGATNEKLFFGSGTQLSVL.

The rearrangement uses TRBV4-2 and TRBJ2-1; 14 positions match TRBD2. This CDR3 has 16 amino acids. The V gene end was trimmed by 2 bases and the J gene end by 5 bases; junction bases not matched to a gene: 2. Germline CDR1 and CDR2: LGHNA and YNFKEQ. CDR3 nucleotide sequence: TGTGCCAGCAGCCAATCGGGACTAGCGGGAGACAATGAGCAGTTCTTC. The encoded protein is CASSQSGLAGDNEQFF.

This clone has only one observation. V is TRBV5-5 and J is TRBJ1-2, with unresolved D. CDR3 size: 15 residues. Per germline, CDR1 SGHKS and CDR2 YYEKEE (reference sequence). V shed 4 bases and J shed 4 bases, with 17 bases lying between them. The CDR3 bases are TGTGCCAGCAGCCCCACAAGGGCAGGAGGCTATGGCTACACCTTC. It yields the protein CASSPTRAGGYGYTF.

The chain employs TRBV3-1 (or the pseudogene TRBV3-2) and TRBJ2-6; TRBD2 agrees at 9 bases. V dropped 0 bases and J dropped 3; count of bases not matched to a gene: 6. The germline CDR1 and CDR2 sequences are LGHDT and YNNKEL (reference sequence). The CDR3 covers 18 residues. The CDR3 DNA follows: TGTGCCAGCAGCCAAGATTTAGCGGGAGTAAGTGGGGCCAACGTCCTGACTTTC. Its translation: CASSQDLAGVSGANVLTF.

The chain employs TRBV4-1 and TRBJ2-3; 7 bases fit TRBD2. The CDR3 totals 14 residues. V dropped 3 bases and J dropped 2; count of bases not matched to a gene: 2. Germline CDR1 reads MGHRA; CDR2 reads YSYEKL. The CDR3 sequence: CASSQREITDTQYF. DNA for the CDR3: TGCGCCAGCAGCCAGCGGGAGATCACAGATACGCAGTATTTT.

This clone has only a few counts. The rearrangement uses TRBV11-1 and TRBJ2-7; 9 bases map to TRBD2. The germline V gene encodes CDR1 SGHAT and CDR2 FQDESV (reference sequence). The CDR3 contains 14 residues. Trimming took 2 bases from V and 2 from J; bases not matched to a gene: 1. This CDR3 reads CASSLIAGAYEQYF. The DNA for the CDR3 is TGTGCCAGCAGCTTAATAGCGGGGGCCTACGAGCAGTACTTC.

The J gene is TRBJ1-2, the V gene TRBV12-3 or TRBV12-4; the match to TRBD1 covers 9 bases. This CDR3 region has 13 residues. Unmatched junction bases numbered 7, after V lost 6 bases and J lost 8 bases. The CDR3 sequence: CASSPGQGGGYTF. The DNA of the CDR3 is TGTGCCAGCAGCCCGGGACAGGGAGGAGGCTACACCTTC.

There are a few counts of this clone. This rearrangement joins TRBV6-6 to TRBJ2-2, with D possibly TRBD2 on 6 matching bases. Germline CDR1 and CDR2: MNHNY and SVGAGI (reference sequence). This CDR3 is 15 amino acids long. V lost 7 bases and J lost 4, with 16 bases in between. The CDR3 region has the DNA TGTGCCAGCAATTTCCCCGGGGGAGGCACCGGGGAGCTGTTTTTT. Its translation: CASNFPGGGTGELFF.

This clone was recorded many times. The chain carries TRBV9 and TRBJ2-2, with 8 bases lining up with TRBD2. Trimming cost V 2 bases and J 1 base; bases outside gene matches: 4. Germline V gene data show CDR1 as SGDLS and CDR2 as YYNGEE. The CDR3 totals 16 residues. CDR3 nucleotides: TGTGCCAGCAGCGTCCTTAGCGGGAAGAACACCGGGGAGCTGTTTTTT. It is translated as CASSVLSGKNTGELFF.

This chain connects TRBV28 to TRBJ2-1; maybe TRBD2 (6 bases). Germline V gives CDR1 MDHEN, CDR2 SYDVKM. Between the trimmed V and J ends, which lost 2 bases and 6 bases, there was a span of 8 bases. The CDR3 spans 13 residues. In DNA form, the CDR3 reads TGTGCCAGCAGTTTAACTAGCACCAATGAGCAGTTCTTC. Translated: CASSLTSTNEQFF.

The chain recombines TRBV5-1 with TRBJ2-1, with 10 bases that match TRBD2. The CDR3 contains 13 residues. Looked up from germline, CDR1 is SGHRS and CDR2 is YFSETQ. The V segment lost 2 bases and the J segment 9 bases; nucleotides outside the gene matches: 2. CDR3 nucleotides: TGCGCCAGCAGCTTCCTAGCGGGAGCTGAGCAGTTCTTC. Protein: CASSFLAGAEQFF.

The rearrangement joins TRBV27 to TRBJ2-1, with TRBD2 identical over 10 bases. The CDR3 has 15 amino acids. The junction had 12 bases not matched to a gene; V was cut back by 1 base and J by 15 bases. Germline V gives CDR1 MNHEY, CDR2 SMNVEV (reference sequence). CDR3 in DNA: TGTGCCAGCAGTTTATTCAACCTAGCGGGAGAAGATACGTTCTTC. Residues: CASSLFNLAGEDTFF.

This chain connects TRBV3-1 (or the pseudogene TRBV3-2) to TRBJ1-6; D not resolved. Per germline, CDR1 LGHDT and CDR2 YNNKEL (reference sequence). Trimming removed 1 base at V and 11 bases at J, with 18 bases between. The CDR3 extends over 16 amino acids. The chain's CDR3 is CASSQGSHGSGTPLHF. DNA of the CDR3: TGTGCCAGCAGCCAAGGTTCACATGGGTCCGGGACACCCCTCCACTTT.

V usage is TRBV6-2 or TRBV6-3 and J usage is TRBJ2-3; D perhaps matches TRBD2 (6 bases). Germline V gene sequence: CDR1 MNHEY, CDR2 SVGEGT. Trimming stripped 0 bases from V and 2 bases from J, with 9 bases between. This CDR3 has 15 amino acids. The CDR3 sequence is CASSYSAGNTDTQYF. CDR3 sequence (DNA): TGTGCCAGCAGTTACTCGGCGGGGAACACAGATACGCAGTATTTT.